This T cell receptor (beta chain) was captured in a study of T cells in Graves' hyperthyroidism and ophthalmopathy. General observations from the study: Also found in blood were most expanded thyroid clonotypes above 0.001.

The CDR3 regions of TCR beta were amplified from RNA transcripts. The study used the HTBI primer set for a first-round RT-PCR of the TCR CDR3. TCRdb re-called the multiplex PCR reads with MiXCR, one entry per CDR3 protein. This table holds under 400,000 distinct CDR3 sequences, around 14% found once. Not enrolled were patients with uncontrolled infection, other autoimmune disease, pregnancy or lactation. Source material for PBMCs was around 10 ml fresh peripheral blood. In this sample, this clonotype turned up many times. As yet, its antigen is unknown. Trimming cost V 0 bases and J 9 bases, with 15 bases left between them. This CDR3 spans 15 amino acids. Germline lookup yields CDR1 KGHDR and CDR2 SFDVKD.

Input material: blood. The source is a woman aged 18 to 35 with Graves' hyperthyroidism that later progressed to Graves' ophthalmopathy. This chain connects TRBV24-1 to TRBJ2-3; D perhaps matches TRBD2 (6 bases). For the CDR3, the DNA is TGTGCCACCAGTGATTTGGGGGTCACCGCGGGGACGCAGTATTTT. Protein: CATSDLGVTAGTQYF.